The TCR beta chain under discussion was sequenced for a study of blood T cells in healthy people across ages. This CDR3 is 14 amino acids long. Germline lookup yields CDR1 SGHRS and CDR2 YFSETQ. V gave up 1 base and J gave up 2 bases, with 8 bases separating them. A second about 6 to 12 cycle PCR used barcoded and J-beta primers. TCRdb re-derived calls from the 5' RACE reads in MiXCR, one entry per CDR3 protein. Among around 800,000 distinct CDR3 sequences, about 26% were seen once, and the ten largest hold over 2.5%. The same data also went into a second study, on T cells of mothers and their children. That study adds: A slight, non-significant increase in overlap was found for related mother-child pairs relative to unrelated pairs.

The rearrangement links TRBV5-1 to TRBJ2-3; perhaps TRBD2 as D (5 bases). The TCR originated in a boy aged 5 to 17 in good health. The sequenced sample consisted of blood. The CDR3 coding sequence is TGCGCCAGCAGCTTGTCGACTATCACAGATACGCAGTATTTT. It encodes CASSLSTITDTQYF.